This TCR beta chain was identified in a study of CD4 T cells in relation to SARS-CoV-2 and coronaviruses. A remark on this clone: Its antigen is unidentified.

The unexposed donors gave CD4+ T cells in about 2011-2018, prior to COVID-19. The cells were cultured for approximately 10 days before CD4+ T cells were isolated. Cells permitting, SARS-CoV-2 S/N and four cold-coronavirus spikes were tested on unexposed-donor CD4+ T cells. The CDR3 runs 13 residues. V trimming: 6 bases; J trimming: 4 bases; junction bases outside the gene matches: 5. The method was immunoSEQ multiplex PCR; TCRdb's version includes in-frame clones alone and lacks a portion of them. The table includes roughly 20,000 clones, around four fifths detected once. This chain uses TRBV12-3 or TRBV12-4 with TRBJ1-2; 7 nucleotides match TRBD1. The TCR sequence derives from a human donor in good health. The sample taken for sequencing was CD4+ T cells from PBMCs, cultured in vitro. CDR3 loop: CASRLGTAYGYTF. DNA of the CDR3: TGTGCCAGCAGACTCGGGACAGCCTATGGCTACACCTTC.